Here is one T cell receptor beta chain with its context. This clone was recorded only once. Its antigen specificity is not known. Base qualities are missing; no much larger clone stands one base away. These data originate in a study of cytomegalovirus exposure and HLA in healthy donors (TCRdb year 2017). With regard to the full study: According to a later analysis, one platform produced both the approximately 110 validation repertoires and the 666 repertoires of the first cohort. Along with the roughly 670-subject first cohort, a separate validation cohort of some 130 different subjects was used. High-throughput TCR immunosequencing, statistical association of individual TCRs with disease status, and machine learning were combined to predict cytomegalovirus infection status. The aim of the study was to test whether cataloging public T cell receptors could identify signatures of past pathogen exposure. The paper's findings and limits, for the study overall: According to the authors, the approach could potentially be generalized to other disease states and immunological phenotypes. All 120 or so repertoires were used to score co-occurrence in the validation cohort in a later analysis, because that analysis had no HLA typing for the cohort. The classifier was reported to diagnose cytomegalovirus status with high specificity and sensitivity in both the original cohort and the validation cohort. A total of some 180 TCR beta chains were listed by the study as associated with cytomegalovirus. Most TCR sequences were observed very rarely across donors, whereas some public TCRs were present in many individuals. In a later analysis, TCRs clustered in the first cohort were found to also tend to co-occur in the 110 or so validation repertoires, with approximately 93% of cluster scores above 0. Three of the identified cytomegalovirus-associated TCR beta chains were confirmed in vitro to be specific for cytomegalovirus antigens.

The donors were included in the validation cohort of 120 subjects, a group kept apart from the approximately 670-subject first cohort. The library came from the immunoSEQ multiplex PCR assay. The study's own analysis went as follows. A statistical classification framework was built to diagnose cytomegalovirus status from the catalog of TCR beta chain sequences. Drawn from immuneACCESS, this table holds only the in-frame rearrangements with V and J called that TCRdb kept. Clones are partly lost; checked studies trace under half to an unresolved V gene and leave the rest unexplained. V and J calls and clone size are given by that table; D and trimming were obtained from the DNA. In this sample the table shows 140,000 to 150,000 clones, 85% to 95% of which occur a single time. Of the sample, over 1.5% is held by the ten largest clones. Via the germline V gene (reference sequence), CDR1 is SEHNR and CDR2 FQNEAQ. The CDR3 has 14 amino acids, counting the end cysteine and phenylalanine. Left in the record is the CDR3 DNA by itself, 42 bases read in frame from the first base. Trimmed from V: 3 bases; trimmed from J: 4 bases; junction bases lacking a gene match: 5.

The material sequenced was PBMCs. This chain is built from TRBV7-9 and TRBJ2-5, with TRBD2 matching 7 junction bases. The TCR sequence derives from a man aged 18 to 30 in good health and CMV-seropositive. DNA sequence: TGTGCCAGCAGCTTTGGGGTAGCGGGAGAGACCCAGTACTTC. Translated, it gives CASSFGVAGETQYF.